The TCR beta chain under discussion was sequenced for a study of blood T cell repertoires in COVID-19. The wider study: Material from acute and convalescent COVID-19 was sourced from the United States, Italy and Spain.

Exposed study participants had met a COVID-19 case within 2 weeks before entry. Trimming pared 6 bases from V and 0 bases from J, leaving 14 bases between. Germline lookup yields CDR1 LGHDT and CDR2 YNNKEL (reference sequence). The length of the CDR3 is 16 residues. The assay was immunoSEQ multiplex PCR, and TCRdb's table has in-frame clones only and misses some. The sample records about 210,000 clones, about 86% being singletons. Specimen: PBMCs or T cells enriched from blood (not recorded which). The source is a woman aged 25 to 45 who had been exposed to COVID-19. The gene calls are TRBV3-1 (or the pseudogene TRBV3-2) and TRBJ1-4; D is perhaps TRBD1 (6 bases). The CDR3 loop is CASSSGTKATNEKLFF. The CDR3 coding sequence is TGTGCCAGCAGTTCCGGGACAAAGGCAACTAATGAAAAACTGTTTTTT.